The 16 T cell receptor beta chains reported below all come from one sample, sequenced in a study of shared clonotypes between healthy human individuals. The protocol was immunoSEQ multiplex PCR, while the TCRdb copy is restricted to in-frame clones and leaves out a portion. In the table there are over 95,000 clones, less than 60% of which are singletons. Sequenced material: PBMCs. These receptors were obtained from a middle-aged woman in good health. Some clones in this sample may be carry-over from other donors' samples.

V is TRBV5-1 and J is TRBJ2-5; TRBD2 might be the D (5 bases). The CDR3 extends over 15 amino acids. The germline V gene encodes CDR1 SGHRS and CDR2 YFSETQ. V lost 0 bases, J lost 11 bases, and 20 bases lay in between. CDR3 loop: CASSLDSLGGGEQYF. The CDR3 bases are TGCGCCAGCAGCTTGGACAGTCTGGGCGGTGGGGAGCAGTACTTC.

Concerning this clone itself: At one boundary the junction diverges from the germline segment, which might be a read error. This sample includes further DNA sequences coding for the same CDR3. The chain is built from TRBV7-9 and TRBJ2-7; D perhaps matches TRBD2 (6 bases). The CDR3 consists of 14 residues. Germline loops: CDR1 SEHNR, CDR2 FQNEAQ (reference sequence). CDR3 DNA: TGCGCCAGCAGCCAATTTGCGGGGCCCTACGAGCAGTACTTC. Protein product: CASSQFAGPYEQYF.

The V gene is TRBV4-1, the J gene TRBJ2-1; perhaps D is TRBD1 or TRBD2 (5 bases each). Germline CDR1 is MGHRA and CDR2 is YSYEKL. V gave up 4 bases and J gave up 11 bases, with 15 bases separating them. The CDR3 covers 13 residues. The CDR3 sequence is CASSLLDWGKQFF. The CDR3 DNA follows: TGCGCCAGCAGCCTACTAGACTGGGGGAAGCAGTTCTTC.

This clone was seen just once. V and J are TRBV28 and TRBJ1-2; TRBD1 aligns across 8 bases. Trimming cost V 7 bases and J 4 bases; bases outside gene matches: 8. This CDR3 region has 14 residues. Germline-derived CDR1 and CDR2 are MDHEN and SYDVKM. CDR3 sequence reads: CASTVIGTGYGYTF. The CDR3, as DNA: TGTGCCAGCACCGTTATCGGGACAGGCTATGGCTACACCTTC.

The chain carries TRBV7-8 and TRBJ2-7; D remains unclear. The CDR3 runs to 12 residues. Trimming pared 5 bases from V and 5 bases from J, leaving 10 bases between. The V gene's germline CDR1 is SGHVS and CDR2 FQNEAQ. In DNA, the CDR3 is TGTGCCAGCAGCCCCAAGGTAGACGAGCAGTACTTC. Translated, it gives CASSPKVDEQYF.

In this sample, this clone turned up many times. The rearrangement joins TRBV5-1 to TRBJ2-1, with D perhaps matching TRBD1 (5 bases). Germline lookup yields CDR1 SGHRS and CDR2 YFSETQ. CDR3 length equals 14 residues. V lost 0 bases to trimming and J lost 9 bases, with 13 bases between them. CDR3 loop: CASSLGLQVGEQFF. The CDR3 nucleotides are TGCGCCAGCAGCTTGGGATTACAGGTCGGTGAGCAGTTCTTC.

This clone showed up many times. The V gene is TRBV4-2, the J gene TRBJ2-1; tentatively, D is TRBD1 (6 bases). The CDR3 totals 17 residues. V gave up 0 bases and J gave up 1 base, with 13 bases separating them. Germline CDR1 reads LGHNA; CDR2 reads YNFKEQ. CDR3 region: CASSQDADSRSYNEQFF. The CDR3, as DNA: TGTGCCAGCAGCCAAGATGCGGACAGCCGTTCCTACAATGAGCAGTTCTTC.

The chain joins TRBV28 to TRBJ2-5, with D possibly matching TRBD2 (5 bases). The DNA end lines up better with TRBJ2-7; the J call may be wrong. Germline V CDR1 and CDR2: MDHEN, SYDVKM. This CDR3 is built from 13 residues. The CDR3 loop reads CASGIGVAYEQYF. The CDR3 DNA reads as TGTGCCAGCGGGATCGGGGTGGCCTACGAGCAGTACTTC.

This clone came up many times. The rearrangement uses TRBV6-1 and TRBJ2-7, with TRBD2 matching 9 bases. This CDR3 is built from 15 residues. Germline V gene data show CDR1 as MNHNS and CDR2 as SASEGT. Unmatched junction bases numbered 5, after V lost 4 bases and J lost 1 base. Here the CDR3 reads CASSGESGGSYEQYF. The CDR3 region has the DNA TGTGCCAGCAGTGGTGAGAGCGGGGGGTCCTACGAGCAGTACTTC.

The J gene is TRBJ1-2, the V gene TRBV30; 9 bases align to TRBD1. Trimming cost V 2 bases and J 7 bases; bases outside gene matches: 5. This CDR3 spans 13 amino acids. The germline V gene encodes CDR1 GTSNPN and CDR2 SVGIG (reference sequence). CDR3 loop: CAWSTDRGFGYTF. For the CDR3, the DNA is TGTGCCTGGAGTACCGACAGGGGGTTTGGCTACACCTTC.

This clone was counted ten times or more. The rearrangement links TRBV29-1 to TRBJ2-7, with D perhaps TRBD1 or TRBD2 (5 bases each). Trimming left V 7 bases short and J 4 bases short, with 11 bases between. The germline CDR1 and CDR2 sequences are SQVTM and ANQGSEA. The CDR3 is 11 amino acids. The CDR3 bases are TGCAGCGCCGGGACGGTATACGAGCAGTACTTC. This gives the protein CSAGTVYEQYF.

This clone was recorded at least ten times. V is TRBV5-6 and J is TRBJ1-1; D call uncertain. Germline V gives CDR1 SGHDT, CDR2 YYEEEE. The CDR3 totals 14 residues. Trimming took off 6 bases at V and 1 base at J, with 13 bases between the two ends. The CDR3 here is CASNWAYGNTEAFF. Here the CDR3 DNA reads TGTGCCAGCAACTGGGCTTACGGGAACACTGAAGCTTTCTTT.

The chain employs TRBV28 and TRBJ1-5, with D uncertain. The CDR3 has 14 amino acids. Germline V CDR1 and CDR2: MDHEN, SYDVKM. The germline V and J ends were trimmed by 8 bases and 2 bases, with 13 bases remaining between them. The CDR3 nucleotides are TGTGCCAGCCACGAGGAAATAGGCAATCAGCCCCAGCATTTT. This sequence encodes CASHEEIGNQPQHF.

The chain combines TRBV19 with TRBJ2-1; TRBD2 matches 7 bases. Losses at the gene ends were 5 bases for V and 6 bases for J; bases not matched to a gene: 4. CDR3 size: 13 residues. Germline V CDR1 and CDR2: LNHDA, SQIVND (reference sequence). CDR3 nucleotide sequence: TGTGCCAGTAGTTCCCCGGGGGGCAATGAGCAGTTCTTC. Its protein is CASSSPGGNEQFF.

The chain has TRBV7-2 and TRBJ1-1, with D maybe TRBD1 (5 bases). The germline V gene has CDR1 SGHTA and CDR2 FQGNSA. V lost 5 bases, J lost 5 bases, and 15 bases lay in between. The CDR3 runs to 14 residues. CDR3 DNA: TGTGCCAGCAGCCCTCGAGGGGCTTGGACTGAAGCTTTCTTT. It specifies CASSPRGAWTEAFF.

This clone came up once. V usage is TRBV10-2 and J usage is TRBJ2-6, with D possibly TRBD1 on 6 matching bases. Per germline, CDR1 WSHSY and CDR2 SAAADI. With 3 bases removed from V and 3 bases from J, the gap between germline ends came to 15 bases. This CDR3 comprises 17 residues. CDR3 nucleotides: TGCGCCAGCAGTGAAGCTACGACAGGTTTTGGGGCCAACGTCCTGACTTTC. Amino acid sequence: CASSEATTGFGANVLTF.